These 32 T cell receptor beta chains were all obtained from the same sample, sequenced in a study of cytomegalovirus exposure and HLA in healthy donors. The PCR had 60 Vbeta and 13 Jbeta primers. TCRdb's table, derived via immunoSEQ multiplex PCR, lists solely in-frame clones and lacks some. Of about 190,000 clones listed, 75% to 90% were seen once; the top ten hold more than 1%. The sequencing input was PBMCs. The receptor source for this set is a boy younger than 10 in good health and CMV-seronegative.

The chain carries TRBV15 and TRBJ2-7, with 7 bases matching TRBD2. The CDR3 length is 15 residues. Germline values: CDR1 LNHNV, CDR2 YYDKDF (reference sequence). The V segment lost 0 bases and the J segment 3 bases; nucleotides outside the gene matches: 5. This chain's CDR3 is CATSRELAQNYEQYF. CDR3 DNA sequence: TGTGCCACCAGCAGAGAACTAGCGCAGAACTACGAGCAGTACTTC.

This chain links TRBV19 with TRBJ1-2; no definite D call. Germline V gene lookup returns CDR1 LNHDA and CDR2 SQIVND (reference sequence). This CDR3 comprises 11 residues. V was trimmed by 5 bases and J by 9 bases, leaving 10 bases between them. The CDR3 here is CASSPSGSYTF. Here the CDR3 DNA reads TGTGCCAGTAGTCCCTCCGGGAGCTACACCTTC.

About this clone itself: Likely a read error: the CDR3 ends without its conserved phenylalanine or tryptophan. The chain employs TRBV30 and TRBJ2-7, with TRBD2 identical over 7 bases. CDR1 is GTSNPN and CDR2 is SVGIG in the germline V gene (reference sequence). V shed 2 bases, J shed 0 bases, and the junction held 10 bases outside the gene matches. The CDR3 is 16 amino acids. The CDR3 nucleotides read TGTGCCTGGAGTCCCTATCGCGGCGGGAGCTCCTACGAGCAGTACCTC. This codes for CAWSPYRGGSSYEQYL.

CDR3 residues: CASSERRGLGGYTF. In DNA, the CDR3 is TGTGCCAGCAGTGAGAGAAGGGGTCTTGGGGGCTACACCTTC. The rearrangement joins TRBV6-5 to TRBJ1-2, with D possibly matching TRBD1 (5 bases). V was pared by 5 bases and J by 8 bases, with 18 bases between. The V gene's germline CDR1 is MNHEY and CDR2 SVGAGI. There are 14 residues in the CDR3.

This chain joins TRBV7-6 and TRBJ2-5, with TRBD1 as a possible D gene (6 bases). Per the germline V gene, CDR1 is SGHVS and CDR2 is FNYEAQ. The germline V and J ends were trimmed by 4 bases and 2 bases, with 14 bases remaining between them. This CDR3 comprises 15 residues. CDR3 DNA: TGTGCCAGCAGCTACAGGGCAGGGTTACAAGAGACCCAGTACTTC. As protein: CASSYRAGLQETQYF.

The chain joins TRBV19 to TRBJ1-5; the D gene is possibly TRBD1 (6 bases). The V end was cut by 6 bases, the J end by 0 bases, with 9 bases between. CDR1 and CDR2 (germline): LNHDA, SQIVND (reference sequence). CDR3 length equals 14 residues. Written as DNA, the CDR3 is TGTGCCAGTAGGCAGGGGAATAGCAATCAGCCCCAGCATTTT. Amino acid sequence: CASRQGNSNQPQHF.

The V gene is TRBV27, the J gene TRBJ1-1; no reliable D call. V was cut by 1 base and J by 1 base, with 13 bases left in between. Per germline, CDR1 MNHEY and CDR2 SMNVEV (reference sequence). The length of the CDR3 is 16 residues. The CDR3 region has the DNA TGTGCCAGCAGTTTATTAGGAAGCCTAGGGAACACTGAAGCTTTCTTT. Encoded protein: CASSLLGSLGNTEAFF.

The gene calls are TRBV6-4 and TRBJ2-3; 7 nucleotides align to TRBD1. This CDR3 contains 14 residues. Germline CDR1 reads MRHNA; CDR2 reads SNTAGT. V was pared by 6 bases and J by 4 bases, with 7 bases of the junction left unmatched. CDR3 sequence: CASRATGSADTQYF. CDR3 DNA sequence: TGTGCCAGCAGGGCGACAGGGTCGGCAGATACGCAGTATTTT.

This sequence joins TRBV5-3 and TRBJ2-3; D remains unclear. TRBV5-3 is assigned to the ORF class and has an uncertain function. Trimming stripped 6 bases from V and 1 base from J, with 15 bases between. The CDR3 length is 15 residues. CDR3: CARTRVNPGTDTQYF. In nucleotides, the CDR3 is TGTGCCAGAACCCGAGTCAACCCGGGCACAGATACGCAGTATTTT.

As regards this clone: The junction departs from germline at one end; a sequencing error may be responsible. At the DNA level, this CDR3 is encoded by other sequences in the same sample as well. This rearrangement joins TRBV11-1 to TRBJ2-7, with TRBD1 matching over 10 bases. CDR1 and CDR2 (germline): SGHAT, FQDESV (reference sequence). This CDR3 has 14 amino acids. The CDR3 sequence: CASSLPTGGGEQYF. In nucleotides, the CDR3 is TGTGCCAGCAGCTTACCGACAGGGGGCGGCGAGCAGTATTTC.

This chain joins TRBV19 and TRBJ1-6; 8 bases are a match to TRBD1. Germline CDR1 LNHDA, CDR2 SQIVND (reference sequence). The CDR3 covers 14 residues. The trim removed 5 bases at V and 7 bases at J, leaving 4 bases unmatched. The CDR3 nucleotides are TGTGCCAGTAGTGTGACAGGGGTGAATTCACCCCTCCACTTT. This encodes CASSVTGVNSPLHF. Using reference TRBV19 and TRBJ1-6 for the parts outside the CDR3, the full variable domain is DGGITQSPKYLFRKEGQNVTLSCEQNLNHDAMYWYRQDPGQGLRLIYYSQIVNDFQKGDIAEGYSVSREKKESFPLTVTSAQKNPTAFYLCASSVTGVNSPLHFGNGTRLTVT.

V gene TRBV5-4 combines with J gene TRBJ1-2; D gene unclear. The CDR3 sequence is 16 residues long. Trimming took off 0 bases at V and 5 bases at J, with 17 bases between the two ends. Germline V CDR1 and CDR2: SGHNT, YYREEE (reference sequence). DNA of the CDR3: TGTGCCAGCAGCTTGGGGGCCGCTGGGGAGTGGTATGGCTACACCTTC. It yields the protein CASSLGAAGEWYGYTF. Full variable domain (rest looked up from reference TRBV5-4 and TRBJ1-2): ETGVTQSPTHLIKTRGQQVTLRCSSQSGHNTVSWYQQALGQGPQFIFQYYREEENGRGNFPPRFSGLQFPNYSSELNVNALELDDSALYLCASSLGAAGEWYGYTFGSGTRLTVV.

The genes are TRBV27 and TRBJ2-1; D possibly corresponds to TRBD1 (5 bases). In germline, CDR1 is MNHEY, CDR2 SMNVEV (reference sequence). The V end lost 6 bases, the J end lost 0 bases, and 9 bases lay between the germline ends. The CDR3 totals 14 residues. The CDR3 reads CASSRVGSYNEQFF. The DNA of the CDR3 is TGTGCCAGCAGCAGGGTAGGCTCCTACAATGAGCAGTTCTTC.

The rearrangement uses TRBV5-4 and TRBJ2-4; perhaps TRBD1 as D (6 bases). V lost 4 bases, J lost 6 bases, and 11 bases lay in between. In germline, CDR1 is SGHNT, CDR2 YYREEE (reference sequence). This CDR3 has 13 amino acids. The CDR3 DNA reads TGTGCCAGCAGCCCCGGACAGTTAAACATTCAGTACTTC. Amino acid sequence: CASSPGQLNIQYF. Complete variable domain (other parts from reference TRBV5-4 and TRBJ2-4): ETGVTQSPTHLIKTRGQQVTLRCSSQSGHNTVSWYQQALGQGPQFIFQYYREEENGRGNFPPRFSGLQFPNYSSELNVNALELDDSALYLCASSPGQLNIQYFGAGTRLSVL.

The sample holds a few counts of this clone. The rearrangement joins TRBV7-3 to TRBJ1-1, with a possible D match to TRBD1 (5 bases). V gave up 5 bases and J gave up 4 bases, with 11 bases separating them. The CDR3 has 13 residues. CDR1 SGHTA and CDR2 FQGTGA come from the germline V gene. CDR3 residues: CASSETATTEAFF. In DNA, the CDR3 is TGTGCCAGCAGCGAGACAGCAACCACTGAAGCTTTCTTT.

The chain carries TRBV6-4 and TRBJ2-3; 7 bases align to TRBD1. Germline V lookup: CDR1 MRHNA, CDR2 SNTAGT. This CDR3 comprises 14 residues. V shed 5 bases and J 2 bases; nucleotides not matched to a gene: 4. The CDR3 loop reads CASSRQGDTDTQYF. In DNA, the CDR3 is TGTGCCAGCAGTAGACAGGGTGACACAGATACGCAGTATTTT.

The gene calls are TRBV15 and TRBJ1-2, with D maybe TRBD1 (5 bases). Trimming took 4 bases from V and 3 from J, leaving 12 bases between them. Germline V gene sequence: CDR1 LNHNV, CDR2 YYDKDF (reference sequence). The CDR3 is 14 residues long. The CDR3 DNA sequence: TGTGCCACCAGCAACTTGACAGACTACTATGGCTACACCTTC. Its protein is CATSNLTDYYGYTF.

On this clone itself: This specimen includes other DNA sequences encoding the same CDR3. Here the CDR3 reads CASSLVLAGNTGELFF. The DNA of the CDR3 is TGTGCCAGCAGCTTAGTACTAGCGGGAAACACCGGGGAGCTGTTTTTT. The chain has TRBV11-3 and TRBJ2-2; 10 positions agree with TRBD2. This CDR3 region has 16 residues. V dropped 1 base and J dropped 2; count of bases not matched to a gene: 1. Germline V lookup: CDR1 SGHNT, CDR2 YENEEA. Full variable domain (rest looked up from reference TRBV11-3 and TRBJ2-2): EAGVVQSPRYKIIEKKQPVAFWCNPISGHNTLYWYLQNLGQGPELLIRYENEEAVDDSQLPKDRFSAERLKGVDSTLKIQPAELGDSAVYLCASSLVLAGNTGELFFGEGSRLTVL.

The chain uses TRBV28 and TRBJ2-1, with 9 bases aligning to TRBD2. The V gene end was trimmed by 7 bases and the J gene end by 7 bases; junction bases not matched to a gene: 5. Germline CDR1 and CDR2: MDHEN and SYDVKM. This CDR3 contains 13 residues. CDR3 sequence: CASISGSRNEQFF. CDR3 sequence (DNA): TGTGCCAGCATTAGCGGGAGTAGGAATGAGCAGTTCTTC.

The genes are TRBV6-1 and TRBJ1-2; weak D call: TRBD1 (5 bases). CDR1 MNHNS and CDR2 SASEGT come from the germline V gene. V was pared by 8 bases and J by 8 bases, with 12 bases between. This CDR3 is 11 amino acids long. The CDR3 reads CASSAGSGYTF. CDR3 sequence (DNA): TGTGCCAGCTCCGCAGGGTCCGGCTACACCTTC.

Here the CDR3 reads CASSDNRGVNTEAFF. CDR3 coding DNA: TGTGCCAGCAGTGACAACAGGGGTGTGAACACTGAAGCTTTCTTT. This chain links TRBV6-6 with TRBJ1-1; 7 nucleotides align to TRBD1. Per the germline V gene, CDR1 is MNHNY and CDR2 is SVGAGI (reference sequence). The CDR3 length is 15 residues. The trim removed 5 bases at V and 0 bases at J, leaving 6 bases unmatched.

The V and J genes are TRBV6-6 and TRBJ1-2, with D possibly matching TRBD1 (6 bases). The germline V gene has CDR1 MNHNY and CDR2 SVGAGI (reference sequence). This CDR3 spans 14 amino acids. The V end was cut by 5 bases, the J end by 7 bases, with 17 bases between. The CDR3 coding sequence is TGTGCCAGCAGTGTATCCGGGGGGCTACTTGGCTACACCTTC. Protein sequence: CASSVSGGLLGYTF.

The rearrangement uses TRBV9 and TRBJ2-1; TRBD1 matches 9 bases. V shed 4 bases and J 3 bases; nucleotides not matched to a gene: 2. This CDR3 comprises 14 residues. The germline gives CDR1 SGDLS, CDR2 YYNGEE. The CDR3 bases are TGTGCCAGCAGCCCGACAGGGGGCTACAATGAGCAGTTCTTC. Translating it yields CASSPTGGYNEQFF.

The V gene is TRBV6-1, the J gene TRBJ2-7; no clear D. V lost 2 bases and J 4 bases, leaving 12 bases between the germline ends. Germline CDR1 is MNHNS and CDR2 is SASEGT. This CDR3 is built from 14 residues. The CDR3 sequence is CASSESVMVYEQYF. CDR3 bases: TGTGCCAGCAGTGAATCAGTTATGGTGTACGAGCAGTACTTC.

J is TRBJ1-1 and V is TRBV11-2; maybe TRBD1 (6 bases). V was shortened by 5 bases and J by 6 bases, with 10 bases between the two germline ends. Per germline, CDR1 SGHAT and CDR2 FQNNGV. This CDR3 is 12 amino acids long. The CDR3 DNA follows: TGTGCCAGCAGCCCCCAGGGGCCTGAAGCTTTCTTT. It codes for CASSPQGPEAFF.

The chain employs TRBV6-1 and TRBJ2-5; 8 bases are shared with TRBD1. The CDR3 consists of 14 residues. Germline V gives CDR1 MNHNS, CDR2 SASEGT. V lost 3 bases to trimming and J lost 5 bases; unmatched junction nucleotides: 5. CDR3 sequence reads: CASSEDRVKETQYF. In nucleotides, the CDR3 is TGTGCCAGCAGTGAGGACAGGGTTAAGGAGACCCAGTACTTC.

The chain joins TRBV19 to TRBJ1-2; D perhaps matches TRBD1 (5 bases). Trimming took 7 bases from V and 0 from J, leaving 12 bases between them. The CDR3 has 14 amino acids. Germline V gives CDR1 LNHDA, CDR2 SQIVND (reference sequence). CDR3 DNA sequence: TGTGCCAGTACTGTGGGGCTCTCTAACTATGGCTACACCTTC. This codes for CASTVGLSNYGYTF.

This chain connects TRBV19 to TRBJ2-2; TRBD1 matches at 9 bases. Germline CDR1 reads LNHDA; CDR2 reads SQIVND (reference sequence). This CDR3 is 17 amino acids long. V gave up 7 bases and J gave up 5 bases; unmatched junction bases: 14. The CDR3 spells CASNIVWDRVVTGELFF. The CDR3 DNA follows: TGTGCCAGTAATATCGTTTGGGACAGGGTAGTTACCGGGGAGCTGTTTTTT.

In this sample, this clone turned up a few times. The chain couples TRBV28 to TRBJ2-7; a weak D match, TRBD2 (6 bases). This CDR3 comprises 16 residues. With 6 bases removed from V and 0 bases from J, the gap between germline ends came to 18 bases. Germline V gene lookup returns CDR1 MDHEN and CDR2 SYDVKM. CDR3 DNA: TGTGCCAGCAGACCGGGAGCCATGCCCAGCTCCTACGAGCAGTACTTC. Its translation: CASRPGAMPSSYEQYF.

The chain links TRBV25-1 to TRBJ2-3; D gene ambiguous. V was clipped by 2 bases and J by 6 bases, with 6 bases between them. In germline, CDR1 is MGHDK, CDR2 SYGVNS. CDR3 length: 12 amino acids. The CDR3 protein is CASSETGDTQYF. The CDR3 DNA reads TGTGCCAGCAGTGAAACGGGTGATACGCAGTATTTT.

CDR3 protein: CASRGTGGVYGYTF. The CDR3 DNA reads TGTGCCAGCAGAGGGACAGGGGGCGTCTATGGCTACACCTTC. The chain couples TRBV6-1 to TRBJ1-2; 12 bases map to TRBD1. This CDR3 contains 14 residues. In germline, CDR1 is MNHNS, CDR2 SASEGT. J was trimmed by 4 bases and V by 6 bases; bases with no gene match: 3.

The chain joins TRBV23-1 to TRBJ2-2; 9 nucleotides match TRBD1. TRBV23-1 is known as an ORF, though its function is uncertain. V lost 0 bases, J lost 6 bases, and 5 bases stayed unmatched. CDR3 length: 16 residues. The CDR3 reads CASSQSGQGKAGELFF. The CDR3 region has the DNA TGCGCCAGCAGTCAATCGGGACAGGGAAAGGCCGGGGAGCTGTTTTTT.